This TCR beta chain was captured by sequencing in a study of tumor and adjacent non-tumor tissue in lung cancer. Study-wide background: Each sample yielded millions of productive TCRbeta reads on average.

Three rounds of nested PCR, following a modified ARM-PCR protocol, produced the TCRbeta library. A single record per CDR3 protein comes from TCRdb applying MiXCR to the multiplex PCR reads. The sample yields approximately 86,000 distinct CDR3 sequences, 72% seen once. Germline-derived CDR1 and CDR2 are LGHNA and YNFKEQ. The V end was cut by 4 bases, the J end by 4 bases, with 13 bases between. The CDR3 totals 14 residues. This clonotype was observed at least ten times. No cell sorting was done before RNA was extracted from the tissue. This clonotype was obtained from a woman between 35 and 50 years old with non-small cell lung cancer. The sample taken for sequencing was lung tumor tissue. The chain is built from TRBV4-2 and TRBJ1-2; D call uncertain. CDR3 coding DNA: TGTGCCAGCAGCCCTCCACTGCAAAGCTATGGCTACACCTTC. Residues: CASSPPLQSYGYTF.